The present T cell receptor beta chain was sequenced within a study of T cells in women clearing cervical HPV infection. Study as a whole: Case blood was drawn when the lesion was first found; control blood after infection became undetectable. Cases' blood sampling followed lesion detection by median about 150 days (90 to 200). HLA type stays a possible confounder, typing being limited. Study-wide results and caveats: Controls had more TRBV6-7 (0.16%) than cases (about 0.11%).

Sequencing used immunoSEQ multiplex PCR; TCRdb keeps in-frame clones, though not all of them. With around 48,000 clones in the sample, the ten largest clones hold around 1.5%. Concerning this clone itself: Its target is unknown. The CDR3 end falls 3 residues outside the read, so it is completed with the germline J gene.

The CDR3 is 15 amino acids. Germline CDR1 is LNHDA and CDR2 is SQIVND (reference sequence). Losses at the gene ends were 5 bases for V and 2 bases for J; bases not matched to a gene: 5. The chain employs TRBV19 and TRBJ2-3; 9 bases line up with TRBD1. The receptor's source is a woman between 18 and 70 years old with a cervical HPV16 infection that either progressed to CIN3+ or cleared (not recorded which). The specimen was blood buffy coat. The chain's CDR3 is CASSRWDRVTDTQYF. The DNA read from the CDR3 is TGTGCCAGTAGTCGGTGGGACAGGGTCACAGATACG.